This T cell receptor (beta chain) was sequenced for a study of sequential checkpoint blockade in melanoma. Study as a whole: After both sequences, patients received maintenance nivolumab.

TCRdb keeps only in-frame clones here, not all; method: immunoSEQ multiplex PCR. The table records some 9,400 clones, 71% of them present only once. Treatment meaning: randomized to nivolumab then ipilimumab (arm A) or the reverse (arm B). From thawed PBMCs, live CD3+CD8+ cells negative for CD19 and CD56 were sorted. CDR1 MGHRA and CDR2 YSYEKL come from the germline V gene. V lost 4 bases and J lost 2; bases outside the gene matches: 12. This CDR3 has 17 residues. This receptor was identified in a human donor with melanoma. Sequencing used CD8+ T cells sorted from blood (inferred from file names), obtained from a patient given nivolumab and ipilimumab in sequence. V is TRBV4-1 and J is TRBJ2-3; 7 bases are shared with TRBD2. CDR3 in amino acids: CASSPFAGDYPTDTQYF. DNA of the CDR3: TGCGCCAGCAGCCCTTTCGCGGGGGACTACCCCACAGATACGCAGTATTTT.